A selection of T cell receptor beta chains follows, all from one sample in a study of beta chain features in type 1 diabetes. Measured with immunoSEQ multiplex PCR; TCRdb has only the in-frame clones, and not every one. The sample records approximately 160,000 clones, 63% being singletons. Sequencing was performed on naive CD4+ T cells from blood. These receptor sequences come from a man younger than 45 with type 1 diabetes. Each CDR3 is given with its conserved first and last residue. A D gene is named only where the DNA matches it firmly. Expanded clones get a size class; other rows say once, few or many, or leave the size out.

v_call,j_call,clone_size,d_call,cdr3_aa,cdr3_nt
TRBV29-1,TRBJ2-5,-,TRBD1,CSVTGTDQETQYF,TGCAGCGTTACCGGGACAGACCAAGAGACCCAGTACTTC
TRBV30,TRBJ2-1,few,-,CAWSKVDEQFF,TGTGCCTGGAGTAAGGTCGATGAGCAGTTCTTC
TRBV29-1,TRBJ2-5,-,-,CSVEVFNGEETQYF,TGCAGCGTTGAAGTATTTAACGGAGAAGAGACCCAGTACTTC
TRBV29-1,TRBJ2-3,-,-,CSVESSVLAQYF,TGCAGCGTTGAAAGTTCGGTTCTGGCGCAGTATTTT
TRBV30,TRBJ1-5,few,-,CAWDGPNQPQHF,TGTGCCTGGGACGGCCCTAATCAGCCCCAGCATTTT
TRBV25-1,TRBJ1-2,-,-,CASSEFGILGGYTF,TGTGCCAGCAGTGAATTCGGGATTCTAGGTGGCTACACCTTC
TRBV7-2,TRBJ2-3,-,TRBD2,CASSQEASGNTDTQYF,TGTGCCAGCAGCCAAGAGGCTAGCGGGAACACAGATACGCAGTATTTT
TRBV30,TRBJ2-5,-,TRBD2,CAWTRTSGGETQYF,TGTGCCTGGACGCGGACTAGCGGGGGAGAGACCCAGTACTTC
TRBV23-1,TRBJ2-7,once,-,CASSLQPPIYEQYF,TGCGCCAGCAGCCTCCAACCGCCGATCTACGAGCAGTACTTC
TRBV7-2,TRBJ2-1,-,TRBD1,CASSMDRGDEQFF,TGTGCCAGCAGCATGGACAGGGGCGATGAGCAGTTCTTC
TRBV20-1,TRBJ2-5,-,-,CSASTRGTQYF,TGCAGTGCTTCAACCCGGGGGACCCAGTACTTC
TRBV6-5,TRBJ2-1,-,-,CATRFDEQFF,TGTGCCACTCGGTTCGATGAGCAGTTCTTC
TRBV6-6,TRBJ2-2,-,-,CASSYSSVGELFF,TGTGCCAGCAGTTACTCGAGTGTCGGGGAGCTGTTTTTT
TRBV18,TRBJ2-7,-,-,CASSPTSTVYEQYF,TGTGCCAGCTCACCAACGTCGACAGTGTACGAGCAGTACTTC
TRBV29-1,TRBJ1-3,few,-,CSVTGFSGNTIYF,TGCAGCGTTACAGGATTCTCTGGAAACACCATATATTTT
TRBV29-1,TRBJ2-5,few,-,CSAGRVREETQYF,TGCAGCGCCGGCAGGGTTAGAGAAGAGACCCAGTACTTC
TRBV9,TRBJ2-7,-,-,CASSGRGEQYF,TGTGCCAGCAGCGGTCGCGGTGAGCAGTACTTC
TRBV25-1,TRBJ2-1,-,TRBD1,CASSELVPDRGYNEQFF,TGTGCCAGCAGTGAATTGGTACCGGACAGGGGCTACAATGAGCAGTTCTTC
TRBV7-9,TRBJ2-1,-,-,CASSQFNEQFF,TGTGCCAGCAGCCAATTCAATGAGCAGTTCTTC
TRBV5-6,TRBJ2-4,-,TRBD1,CASSFTGENIQYF,TGTGCCAGCAGCTTCACAGGGGAAAACATTCAGTACTTC
TRBV7-9,TRBJ1-2,-,-,CASSREANYGYTF,TGTGCCAGCAGCCGGGAGGCTAACTATGGCTACACCTTC
TRBV10-3,TRBJ2-2,few,TRBD2,CATSGSAGDTGELFF,TGTGCCACCAGCGGATCAGCGGGGGACACCGGGGAGCTGTTTTTT
TRBV27,TRBJ2-3,few,TRBD1,CASSLGQGLTDTQYF,TGTGCCAGCAGTTTGGGACAGGGGCTAACAGATACGCAGTATTTT
TRBV18,TRBJ1-6,-,-,CASSSEGLLYNSPLHF,TGTGCCAGCTCTTCCGAGGGCCTCCTCTATAATTCACCCCTCCACTTT
TRBV2,TRBJ2-3,few,-,CASKQAVGLDTQYF,TGTGCCAGCAAACAAGCGGTGGGGCTAGATACGCAGTATTTT
TRBV7-2,TRBJ2-7,-,-,CASSFKAALSYEQYF,TGTGCCAGCAGCTTCAAGGCAGCGCTCTCCTACGAGCAGTACTTC
TRBV25-1,TRBJ2-7,-,TRBD1,CASSDPGQGLLSEQYF,TGTGCCAGCAGTGATCCCGGACAGGGACTGTTGAGCGAGCAGTACTTC
TRBV7-2,TRBJ2-3,-,-,CASSLGRSSTDTQYF,TGTGCCAGCAGCTTAGGTAGATCTAGCACAGATACGCAGTATTTT
TRBV7-2,TRBJ2-5,-,-,CASSIGRQQETQYF,TGTGCCAGCAGCATCGGACGGCAACAAGAGACCCAGTACTTC
TRBV7-9,TRBJ2-1,once,-,CASSLLPGYEQFF,TGTGCCAGCAGCTTACTGCCCGGGTATGAGCAGTTCTTC
TRBV29-1,TRBJ2-1,-,-,CSVPRDGIVGQFF,TGCAGCGTTCCAAGAGACGGAATCGTAGGGCAGTTCTTC
TRBV4-3,TRBJ2-7,-,-,CASSRTTGGLYEQYF,TGCGCCAGCAGCCGTACCACCGGGGGTCTTTACGAGCAGTACTTC
TRBV7-2,TRBJ2-5,-,-,CASSSRAEETQYF,TGTGCCAGCAGCTCACGAGCCGAAGAGACCCAGTACTTC
TRBV2,TRBJ1-2,-,-,CASSDQQTSFGYTF,TGTGCCAGCAGTGACCAACAGACTTCTTTTGGCTACACCTTC
TRBV4-3,TRBJ2-5,-,-,CASSQDEGRETQYF,TGCGCCAGCAGCCAAGATGAGGGACGAGAGACCCAGTACTTC
TRBV25-1,TRBJ1-2,-,-,CASSDLTSSYGYTF,TGTGCCAGCAGTGACCTGACATCGAGCTATGGCTACACCTTC
TRBV29-1,TRBJ2-3,few,-,CSVEEPRVTTDTQYF,TGCAGCGTTGAAGAACCCCGGGTGACCACAGATACGCAGTATTTT
TRBV29-1,TRBJ2-7,few,-,CSVGRGGHEQYF,TGCAGCGTTGGCAGGGGAGGCCACGAGCAGTACTTC
TRBV30,TRBJ2-7,few,TRBD2,CAWSVTSGYEQYF,TGTGCCTGGAGTGTAACTAGCGGCTACGAGCAGTACTTC
TRBV25-1,TRBJ2-5,-,TRBD2,CASSRLAGGQETQYF,TGTGCCAGCAGTCGACTAGCGGGGGGCCAAGAGACCCAGTACTTC
TRBV7-9,TRBJ2-3,-,-,CASSLSQNTDTQYF,TGTGCCAGCAGCTTATCGCAGAACACAGATACGCAGTATTTT
TRBV30,TRBJ2-7,-,-,CAWSVGHFYEQYF,TGTGCCTGGAGTGTAGGCCATTTCTACGAGCAGTACTTC
TRBV29-1,TRBJ1-3,-,-,CSVEDQGWSSGNTIYF,TGCAGCGTTGAAGATCAAGGCTGGAGCTCTGGAAACACCATATATTTT
TRBV9,TRBJ2-1,-,-,CASSSQAGNEQFF,TGTGCCAGCAGCTCCCAGGCGGGCAATGAGCAGTTCTTC
TRBV30,TRBJ1-6,-,-,CAWSRGWQSPLHF,TGTGCCTGGAGTCGTGGCTGGCAATCACCCCTCCACTTT
TRBV15,TRBJ2-7,-,TRBD1,CATSAPGQGFNEQYF,TGTGCCACCAGCGCTCCGGGACAGGGTTTTAACGAGCAGTACTTC
TRBV5-1,TRBJ2-2,-,-,CASSFGTNTGELFF,TGCGCCAGCAGCTTCGGGACAAACACCGGGGAGCTGTTTTTT
TRBV5-6,TRBJ1-6,-,TRBD1,CASSLAQGGNSPLHF,TGTGCCAGCAGCTTGGCACAGGGGGGTAATTCACCCCTCCACTTT
TRBV9,TRBJ1-4,few,-,CASSEPGPGHEKLFF,TGTGCCAGCAGCGAACCGGGTCCAGGGCATGAAAAACTGTTTTTT